This T cell receptor beta chain was found in a study of CD8+ T cells in alopecia areata. About the research overall: Those treated were given oral tofacitinib at 5 to 10 mg twice daily.

Notes on this clone: Antigen: not known.

Treatment given: oral pan-JAK inhibitor, 5-10 mg twice daily. Study-wide findings and caveats: Among the 100 top clones, expanded CD8+ clones, like scalp clonality, were significantly decreased by tofacitinib.

RNA extraction was followed by reverse transcription into cDNA, which acted as the sequencing template. Profiling relied on immunoSEQ multiplex PCR, and the TCRdb table lists in-frame clones only, not all of them. The sample lists some 200,000 clones, around 50% seen once, with approximately 12% in the top ten. Trimming left V 4 bases short and J 11 bases short, with 13 bases between. Germline CDR1 SGHDT, CDR2 YYEEEE. CDR3 length: 13 amino acids. The rearrangement uses TRBV5-6 and TRBJ1-6, with a weak D call TRBD1 (6 bases). The sequence derives from a human donor with alopecia areata. Sequenced material: CD8+ T cells sorted from blood, taken at week 24, from a patient treated with tofacitinib. The CDR3 sequence is CASSNGQPTPLHF. CDR3 sequence (DNA): TGTGCCAGCAGCAATGGACAGCCAACACCCCTCCACTTT. The complete variable domain, with remaining parts taken from reference TRBV5-6 and TRBJ1-6, reads DAGVTQSPTHLIKTRGQQVTLRCSPKSGHDTVSWYQQALGQGPQFIFQYYEEEERQRGNFPDRFSGHQFPNYSSELNVNALLLGDSALYLCASSNGQPTPLHFGNGTRLTVT.